This entry features one TCR beta chain sequence. Its target is unknown. This record belongs to a study of shared clonotypes between healthy human individuals. Study-level points and caveats: The rarefaction results pointed to incomplete sorted-subset sequencing despite large depth.

Sequenced by immunoSEQ multiplex PCR; TCRdb stores in-frame clones only, minus some. The data hold approximately 640,000 clones, with about nine tenths observed a single time. The V segment lost 3 bases and the J segment 0 bases; nucleotides outside the gene matches: 9. CDR1 and CDR2 (germline): MDHEN, SYDVKM. This CDR3 is 18 amino acids long. The chain carries TRBV28 and TRBJ2-5, with TRBD2 matching over 11 bases. The sequence was collected from a man aged 18 to 30 in good health. Some clones in this sample may be carry-over from other donors' samples. Sequenced input: memory CD8+ T cells from PBMCs. The subset is: CD45RO+ cells pooled with CCR7-negative TemRA cells. The DNA for the CDR3 is TGTGCCAGCAGTTTCCCGTCTCTAGCGGGAGGTAACCAAGAGACCCAGTACTTC. As protein: CASSFPSLAGGNQETQYF.